A single T cell receptor (beta chain) is shown here with its context. Its specificity is not known. CD4+ naive, central memory, regulatory and stem cell-like memory cells were sorted via CD45RO/CCR7/CD25/CD127/CD95/CD27. What was sequenced were expressed TCRB transcripts, since all of the isolated RNA had been reverse transcribed. The protocol was immunoSEQ multiplex PCR, while the TCRdb copy is restricted to in-frame clones and leaves out a portion. Found here are a few hundred thousand clones, 16% of them singletons; the top ten hold less than 0.09%. These data originate in a study of beta chain features in type 1 diabetes. This CDR3 region has 15 residues. Germline CDR1 SGHTA, CDR2 FQGNSA. Unmatched junction bases numbered 8, after V lost 8 bases and J lost 6 bases. Study findings and constraints: Moderate but significant shortening of TCRB CDR3s was recorded in all four CD4+ subsets from Type 1 diabetes patients.

The sample was naive CD4+ T cells from blood. The chain has TRBV7-2 and TRBJ2-3; 13 bases align to TRBD2. This TCR came from a man aged 25 to 40 with type 1 diabetes. The CDR3: CASRLAGGLLDTQYF. The CDR3 nucleotides read TGTGCCAGCCGACTAGCGGGAGGTCTCCTTGATACGCAGTATTTT.